This T cell receptor (beta chain) was sequenced during a study of PD-L1 blockade in urothelial cancer. Using immunoSEQ multiplex PCR, the repertoire was profiled, and TCRdb retains in-frame clones only, with some absent. The sample lists tens of thousands of clones, under 90% occurring once. This CDR3 is built from 14 residues. The V end lost 7 bases, the J end lost 0 bases, and 9 bases lay between the germline ends. Germline loops: CDR1 SEHNR, CDR2 FQNEAQ (reference sequence). Sequenced material: PBMCs, taken around atezolizumab (anti-PD-L1) treatment. The chain recombines TRBV7-9 with TRBJ2-2, with a possible D match to TRBD2 (5 bases). This sequence was found in a man aged 35-49 years with urothelial cancer. The CDR3 sequence: CASNDYPNTGELFF. CDR3 nucleotides: TGTGCCAGCAACGACTACCCGAACACCGGGGAGCTGTTTTTT.